The clone carrying this T cell receptor (beta chain) was seen at least ten times. What it binds is unknown. The source of the sample is a study of T cell repertoires in cytomegalovirus infection. The wider study: Newly reported HLA-C-restricted and thoroughly characterized HLA-B-restricted CMV epitopes were employed. It was the public TCR beta signatures that indicated both CMV infection and matching HLA type.

Study findings and constraints: Predominance within the ex vivo response was attributable to HLA-C-restricted CMV-specific TCR beta clonotypes.

TCRdb passed the reads through MiXCR, listing each CDR3 protein once. The sample yields roughly 700,000 distinct CDR3 sequences, about 33% seen once. Sample: cultured PBMCs, taken from culture after CMV antigen stimulation. The receptor was isolated from a human donor in good health (CMV status not recorded). Some clones in this sample may be carry-over from other donors' samples.

The CDR3 sequence is CASSPRTSGGYGPYF. As DNA, the CDR3 is TGTGCCAGCAGCCCAAGGACTAGCGGGGGCTACGGGCCGTACTTC. The gene calls are TRBV7-2 and TRBJ2-4, with 13 positions matching TRBD2. The J segment lost 15 bases and the V segment lost 5 bases, leaving 13 bases of the junction unmatched. CDR1 and CDR2 from the germline V gene are SGHTA and FQGNSA. The CDR3 is 15 residues long.